This TCR beta chain was recorded in a study of patients and donors after allogeneic stem cell transplantation. TCRdb passed the RT-PCR reads through MiXCR, listing each CDR3 protein once. The sample shows approximately 160,000 distinct CDR3 sequences, 30% of them seen only once. V gave up 3 bases and J gave up 2 bases; unmatched junction bases: 3. Germline assignment: CDR1 SEHNR and CDR2 FQNEAQ (reference sequence). The CDR3 consists of 14 residues. The clonotype comes from a human donor who was either an allogeneic HSCT recipient or a stem cell or donor lymphocyte infusion donor (not recorded which). It is not recorded whose cells these are; they may come from a transplant donor. Material: blood, either unsorted or a sorted T cell fraction (not recorded which). The chain carries TRBV7-9 and TRBJ2-5, with 7 bases matching TRBD2. This CDR3 is CASSFLAVQETQYF. CDR3 DNA: TGTGCCAGCAGCTTCCTAGCGGTTCAAGAGACCCAGTACTTC.